This TCR beta chain originates from a study of regulatory T cells in long-lasting Graves disease. Study-wide points: Less diverse TCR repertoires were seen in persistent Graves' patients than in newly diagnosed ones.

V lost 6 bases, J lost 4 bases, and 6 bases stayed unmatched. The CDR3 sequence is 16 residues long. Germline CDR1 reads SNHLY; CDR2 reads FYNNEI. Researchers made TCR beta libraries by using iRepertoire HTBI primers and running Arm-PCR on CDR3 regions. TCRdb re-analysed the multiplex PCR reads in MiXCR, keeping a single row per CDR3 protein. The sample lists approximately 400,000 distinct CDR3 sequences; around 14% were seen once. This clonotype was observed many times. Its antigen remains unknown. Stated time point: newly diagnosed GD, antithyroid drugs for less than 3 months. Preparation of the TCR library used RNA extracted from PBMCs. The data also belong to a second study, concerning T cells in Graves' hyperthyroidism and ophthalmopathy. That work adds: A lack of ophthalmopathy progression within 18 months defined stable Graves' hyperthyroidism.

Material: peripheral blood mononuclear cells (PBMCs), obtained at new diagnosis, from a patient treated with antithyroid drugs. The rearrangement links TRBV2 to TRBJ2-1; 13 nucleotides align to TRBD2. This TCR derives from a young woman with Graves disease. CDR3 in amino acids: CASRTQLAGGYNEQFF. As DNA, the CDR3 is TGTGCCAGCAGGACTCAACTAGCGGGAGGGTACAATGAGCAGTTCTTC.